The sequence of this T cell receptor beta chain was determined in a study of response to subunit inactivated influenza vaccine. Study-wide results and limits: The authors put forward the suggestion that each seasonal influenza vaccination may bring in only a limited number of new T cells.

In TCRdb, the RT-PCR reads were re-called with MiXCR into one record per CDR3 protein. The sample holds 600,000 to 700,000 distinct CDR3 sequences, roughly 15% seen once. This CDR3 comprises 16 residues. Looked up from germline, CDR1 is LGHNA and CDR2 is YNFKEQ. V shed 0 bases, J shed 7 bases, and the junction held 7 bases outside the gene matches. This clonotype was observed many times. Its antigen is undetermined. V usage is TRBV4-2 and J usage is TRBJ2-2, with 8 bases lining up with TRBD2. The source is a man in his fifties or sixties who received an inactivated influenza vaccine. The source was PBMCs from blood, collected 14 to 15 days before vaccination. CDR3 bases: TGTGCCAGCAGCCAAGATGGGGAGCGGGAGAGCGGGGAGCTGTTTTTT. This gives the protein CASSQDGERESGELFF.